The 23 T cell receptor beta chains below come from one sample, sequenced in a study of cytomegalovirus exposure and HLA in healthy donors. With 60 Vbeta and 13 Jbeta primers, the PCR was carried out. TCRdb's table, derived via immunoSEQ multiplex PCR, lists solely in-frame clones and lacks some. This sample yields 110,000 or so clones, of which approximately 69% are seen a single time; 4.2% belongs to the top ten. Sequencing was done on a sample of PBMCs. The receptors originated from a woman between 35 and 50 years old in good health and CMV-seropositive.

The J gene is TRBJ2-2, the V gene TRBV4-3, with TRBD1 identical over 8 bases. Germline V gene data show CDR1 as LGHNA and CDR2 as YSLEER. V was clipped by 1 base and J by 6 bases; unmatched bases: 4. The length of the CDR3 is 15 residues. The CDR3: CASSQVAQGAGELFF. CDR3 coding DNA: TGCGCCAGCAGCCAAGTGGCACAGGGGGCCGGGGAGCTGTTTTTT.

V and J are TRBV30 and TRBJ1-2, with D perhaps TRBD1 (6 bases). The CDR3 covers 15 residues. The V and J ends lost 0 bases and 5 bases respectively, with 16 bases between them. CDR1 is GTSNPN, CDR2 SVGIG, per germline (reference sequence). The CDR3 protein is CAWSVGSRGPYGYTF. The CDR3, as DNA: TGTGCCTGGAGTGTGGGAAGCAGGGGCCCGTATGGCTACACCTTC.

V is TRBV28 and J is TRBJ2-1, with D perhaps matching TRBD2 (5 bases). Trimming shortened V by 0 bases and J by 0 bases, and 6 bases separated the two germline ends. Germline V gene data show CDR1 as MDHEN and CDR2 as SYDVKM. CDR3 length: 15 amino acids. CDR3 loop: CASSLWGSSYNEQFF. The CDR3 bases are TGTGCCAGCAGTTTATGGGGGAGCTCCTACAATGAGCAGTTCTTC.

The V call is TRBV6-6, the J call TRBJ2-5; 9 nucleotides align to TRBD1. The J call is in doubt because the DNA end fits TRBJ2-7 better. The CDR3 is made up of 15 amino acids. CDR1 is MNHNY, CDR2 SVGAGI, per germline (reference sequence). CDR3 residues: CASSPPGTGSYEQYF. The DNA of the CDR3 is TGTGCCAGCAGTCCCCCCGGGACAGGGTCCTACGAGCAGTACTTC.

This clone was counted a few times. The chain's CDR3 is CASSGNEKLFF. For the CDR3, the DNA is TGTGCCAGCAGTGGCAATGAAAAACTGTTTTTT. This rearrangement joins TRBV28 to TRBJ1-4; D gene uncertain. The CDR3 is 11 residues long. Trimming left V 5 bases short and J 5 bases short, with 3 bases between. Germline CDR1 MDHEN, CDR2 SYDVKM.

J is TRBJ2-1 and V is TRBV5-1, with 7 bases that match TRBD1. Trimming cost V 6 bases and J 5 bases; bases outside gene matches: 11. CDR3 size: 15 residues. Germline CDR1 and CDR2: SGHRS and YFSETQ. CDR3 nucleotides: TGCGCCAGCAACACAGGGGACCTAATTAACAATGAGCAGTTCTTC. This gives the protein CASNTGDLINNEQFF.

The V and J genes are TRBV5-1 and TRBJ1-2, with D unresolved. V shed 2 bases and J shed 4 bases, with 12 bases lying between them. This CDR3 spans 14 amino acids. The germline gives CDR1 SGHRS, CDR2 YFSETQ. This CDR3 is CASSFAPLSYGYTF. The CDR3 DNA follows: TGCGCCAGCAGCTTTGCTCCTCTAAGCTATGGCTACACCTTC.

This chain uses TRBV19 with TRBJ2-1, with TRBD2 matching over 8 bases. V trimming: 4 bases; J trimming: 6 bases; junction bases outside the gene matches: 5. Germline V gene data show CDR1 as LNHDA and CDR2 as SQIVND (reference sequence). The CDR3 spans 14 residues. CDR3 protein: CASSTPSGSNEQFF. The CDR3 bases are TGTGCCAGTAGTACGCCTAGCGGGTCCAATGAGCAGTTCTTC. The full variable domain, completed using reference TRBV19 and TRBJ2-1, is DGGITQSPKYLFRKEGQNVTLSCEQNLNHDAMYWYRQDPGQGLRLIYYSQIVNDFQKGDIAEGYSVSREKKESFPLTVTSAQKNPTAFYLCASSTPSGSNEQFFGPGTRLTVL.

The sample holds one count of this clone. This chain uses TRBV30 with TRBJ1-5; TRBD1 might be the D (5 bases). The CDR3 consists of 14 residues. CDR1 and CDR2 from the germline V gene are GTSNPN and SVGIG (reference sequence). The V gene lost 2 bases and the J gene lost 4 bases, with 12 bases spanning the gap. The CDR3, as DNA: TGTGCCTGGAGTAAACAGGTGGGGAATCAGCCCCAGCATTTT. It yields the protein CAWSKQVGNQPQHF.

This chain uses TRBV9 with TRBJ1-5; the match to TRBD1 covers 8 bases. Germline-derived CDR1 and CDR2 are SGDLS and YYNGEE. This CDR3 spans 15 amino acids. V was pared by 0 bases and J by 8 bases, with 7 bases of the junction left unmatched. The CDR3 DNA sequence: TGTGCCAGCAGCGTAGATGGCAGGGGGCAGGAGCCCCAGCATTTT. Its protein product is CASSVDGRGQEPQHF.

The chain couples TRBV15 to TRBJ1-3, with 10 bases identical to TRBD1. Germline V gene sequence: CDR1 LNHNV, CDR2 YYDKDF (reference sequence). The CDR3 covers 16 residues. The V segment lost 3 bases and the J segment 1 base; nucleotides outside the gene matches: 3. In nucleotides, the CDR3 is TGTGCCACCAGCAGTGACAGGGGGCTATCTGGAAACACCATATATTTT. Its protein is CATSSDRGLSGNTIYF.

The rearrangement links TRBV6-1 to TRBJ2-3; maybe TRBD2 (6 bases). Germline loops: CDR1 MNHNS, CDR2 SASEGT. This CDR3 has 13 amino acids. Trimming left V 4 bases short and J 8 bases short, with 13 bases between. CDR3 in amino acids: CASSAPGGSTQYF. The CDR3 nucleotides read TGTGCCAGCAGTGCCCCTGGGGGGTCTACGCAGTATTTT.

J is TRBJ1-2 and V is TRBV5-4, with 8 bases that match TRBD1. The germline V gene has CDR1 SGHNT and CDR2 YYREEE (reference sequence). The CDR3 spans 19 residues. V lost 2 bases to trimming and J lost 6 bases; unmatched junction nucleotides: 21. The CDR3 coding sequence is TGTGCCAGCAGCTTTAGTCCCACCCGCACTTTCAGGGGGCGCGATGGCTACACCTTC. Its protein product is CASSFSPTRTFRGRDGYTF.

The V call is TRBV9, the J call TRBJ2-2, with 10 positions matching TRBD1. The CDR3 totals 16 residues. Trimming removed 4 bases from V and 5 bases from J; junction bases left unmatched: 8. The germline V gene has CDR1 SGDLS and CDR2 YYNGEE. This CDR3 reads CASSRLGQGSTGELFF. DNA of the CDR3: TGTGCCAGCAGCCGCCTGGGACAGGGGAGTACCGGGGAGCTGTTTTTT.

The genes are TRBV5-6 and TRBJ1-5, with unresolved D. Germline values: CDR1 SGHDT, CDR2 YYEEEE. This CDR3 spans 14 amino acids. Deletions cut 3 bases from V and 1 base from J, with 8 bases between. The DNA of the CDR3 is TGTGCCAGCAGCTCAGGCTTCAGCAATCAGCCCCAGCATTTT. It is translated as CASSSGFSNQPQHF.

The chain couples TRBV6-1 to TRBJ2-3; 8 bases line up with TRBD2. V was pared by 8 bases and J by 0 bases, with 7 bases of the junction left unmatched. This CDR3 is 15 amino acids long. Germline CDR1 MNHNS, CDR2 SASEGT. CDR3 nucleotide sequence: TGTGCCAGCGGATCCCCTAGCGGGAGCACAGATACGCAGTATTTT. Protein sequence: CASGSPSGSTDTQYF.

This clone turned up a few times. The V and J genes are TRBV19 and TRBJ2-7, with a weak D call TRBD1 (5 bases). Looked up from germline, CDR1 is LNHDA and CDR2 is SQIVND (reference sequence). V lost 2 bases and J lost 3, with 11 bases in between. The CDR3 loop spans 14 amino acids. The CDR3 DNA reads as TGTGCCAGTAGTATATCAGGGTCCCACTACGAGCAGTACTTC. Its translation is CASSISGSHYEQYF.

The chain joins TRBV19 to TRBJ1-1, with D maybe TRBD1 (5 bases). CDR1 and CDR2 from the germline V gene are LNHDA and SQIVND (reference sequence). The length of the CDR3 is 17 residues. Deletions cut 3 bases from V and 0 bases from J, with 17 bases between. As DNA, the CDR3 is TGTGCCAGTAGTATCGGGGGGGGGTATGGGGTGAACACTGAAGCTTTCTTT. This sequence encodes CASSIGGGYGVNTEAFF.

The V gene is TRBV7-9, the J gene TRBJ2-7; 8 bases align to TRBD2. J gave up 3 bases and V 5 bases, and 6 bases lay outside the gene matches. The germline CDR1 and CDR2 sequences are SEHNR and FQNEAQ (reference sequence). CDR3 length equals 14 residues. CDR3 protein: CASSPGGGSYEQYF. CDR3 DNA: TGTGCCAGCAGCCCCGGGGGGGGAAGCTACGAGCAGTACTTC. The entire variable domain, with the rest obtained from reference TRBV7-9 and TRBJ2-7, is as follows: DTGVSQNPRHKITKRGQNVTFRCDPISEHNRLYWYRQTLGQGPEFLTYFQNEAQLEKSRLLSDRFSAERPKGSFSTLEIQRTEQGDSAMYLCASSPGGGSYEQYFGPGTRLTVT.

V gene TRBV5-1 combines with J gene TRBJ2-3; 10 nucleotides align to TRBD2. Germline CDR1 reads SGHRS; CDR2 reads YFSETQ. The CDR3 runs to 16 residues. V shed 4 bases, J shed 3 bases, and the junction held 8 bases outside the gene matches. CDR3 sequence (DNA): TGCGCCAGCAGCGGGGGAGCGGGAGGGCGTACAGATACGCAGTATTTT. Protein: CASSGGAGGRTDTQYF.

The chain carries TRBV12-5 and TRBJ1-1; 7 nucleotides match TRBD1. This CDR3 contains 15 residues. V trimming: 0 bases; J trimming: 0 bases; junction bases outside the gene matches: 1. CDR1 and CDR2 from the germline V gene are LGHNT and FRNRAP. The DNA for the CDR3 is TGTGCTAGTGGTTTGGTACAGGGGATGAACACTGAAGCTTTCTTT. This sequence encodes CASGLVQGMNTEAFF.

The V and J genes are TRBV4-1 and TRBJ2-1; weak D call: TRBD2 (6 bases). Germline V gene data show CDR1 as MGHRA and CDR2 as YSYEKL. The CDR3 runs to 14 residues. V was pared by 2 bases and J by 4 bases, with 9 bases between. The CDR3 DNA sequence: TGCGCCAGCAGCCAAAGTGCGGGGTACAATGAGCAGTTCTTC. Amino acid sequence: CASSQSAGYNEQFF.

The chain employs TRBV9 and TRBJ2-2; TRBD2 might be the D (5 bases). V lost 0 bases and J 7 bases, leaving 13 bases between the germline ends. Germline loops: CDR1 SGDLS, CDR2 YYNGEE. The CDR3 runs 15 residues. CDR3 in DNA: TGTGCCAGCAGCGTAGAGTGGCTAGCCAGCGGGGAGCTGTTTTTT. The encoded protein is CASSVEWLASGELFF.